The following is a T cell receptor beta chain sequence with its context. The data derive from a study of T cell changes during pregnancy in multiple sclerosis. This CDR3 region has 14 residues. Trimming cost V 2 bases and J 5 bases; bases outside gene matches: 4. Germline V gene data show CDR1 as SGHNT and CDR2 as YYREEE (reference sequence). Profiling relied on immunoSEQ multiplex PCR, and the TCRdb table lists in-frame clones only, not all of them. Of under 85,000 clones in the sample, about 95% were seen once. The receptor was isolated from a female donor with multiple sclerosis, enrolled in a pregnancy study. Sample: peripheral blood, taken in the third trimester of pregnancy. The chain carries TRBV5-4 and TRBJ2-7; 10 bases line up with TRBD1. The CDR3 reads CASSFGTGEHEQYF. CDR3 coding DNA: TGTGCCAGCAGCTTCGGGACAGGGGAACACGAGCAGTACTTC.